This T cell receptor (beta chain) came from a study of read filtering for tumor transcriptome and immune sequencing. At the level of the study: RNA-seq yielded only about 75 to 1,400 TCR reads, IR-seq about 4 to 10.27 million. The study, taken as a whole, reports: IR-seq and RNA-seq agreed better without single-read clonotypes. IR-seq captured clonotypes deeper and more reliably than RNA-seq. About 81.9% of IR-seq clonotypes had one read, totaling about 3.5% of reads; RNA-seq: about 74% and 41%.

CDR3 length: 12 amino acids. Trimming took off 2 bases at V and 6 bases at J, with 10 bases between the two ends. Germline loops: CDR1 SQVTM, CDR2 ANQGSEA. This library used approximately 0.4 ug RNA and molecular barcoded adaptors spanning alpha/delta and beta/gamma chains. TCRdb re-called the reads through MiXCR, storing one row per CDR3 protein. The sample carries 85,000 or so distinct CDR3 sequences, 9% to 15% recorded once. This clonotype was counted ten times or more. Its specificity is not known. The chain recombines TRBV29-1 with TRBJ2-5; unclear D gene. The origin of this receptor is a donor aged 40 or over with multiple myeloma. Sequencing was carried out using a population of CD138-negative cells sorted from bone marrow. The CDR3 region is CSVEQYVKTQYF. The CDR3, as DNA: TGCAGCGTTGAACAGTACGTGAAGACCCAGTACTTC. The variable domain in full, with the rest retrieved from reference TRBV29-1 and TRBJ2-5, is SAVISQKPSRDICQRGTSLTIQCQVDSQVTMMFWYRQQPGQSLTLIATANQGSEATYESGFVIDKFPISRPNLTFSTLTVSNMSPEDSSIYLCSVEQYVKTQYFGPGTRLLVL.